This T cell receptor (beta chain) was sequenced during a study of cytomegalovirus exposure and HLA in healthy donors. The V end was cut by 1 base, the J end by 0 bases, with 7 bases between. Per germline, CDR1 LGHNA and CDR2 YSLEER. The CDR3 is made up of 14 amino acids. This clone was recorded once. PCR involved 60 Vbeta and 13 Jbeta primers. How the authors handled the data: Approximately 9.9 million of tens of millions of unique TCR beta chains were shared, per a later count. Clones were sequenced by immunoSEQ multiplex PCR, and TCRdb holds only the in-frame ones, with some missing. That table gives V, J and clone size, and the DNA gave D and trimming. The data show roughly 160,000 clones, 77% seen once.

The sequence came from a man aged 50-60 years in good health and CMV-seropositive. The rearrangement uses TRBV4-3 and TRBJ2-7; no reliable D call. The sample was PBMCs. The CDR3 loop is CASSQVVFSYEQYF. The CDR3 DNA follows: TGCGCCAGCAGCCAAGTCGTTTTCTCCTACGAGCAGTACTTC.